A single sample is the source of the 10 T cell receptor beta chains below, sequenced in a study of blood T cell repertoires in COVID-19. Produced via immunoSEQ multiplex PCR; TCRdb's table is partial and in-frame only. The sample records 400,000 to 450,000 clones, around 90% being singletons. Sequences were obtained from PBMCs or T cells enriched from blood (not recorded which). These receptor sequences come from a man between 18 and 29 years old who had recovered from COVID-19.

V usage is TRBV6-5 and J usage is TRBJ1-1; weak D call: TRBD1 (6 bases). The CDR3 totals 12 residues. The germline V gene has CDR1 MNHEY and CDR2 SVGAGI. V lost 8 bases, J lost 8 bases, and 15 bases lay in between. CDR3 nucleotides: TGTGCCAGCTCCCCCGGACAGCTCGAAGCTTTCTTT. Its translation is CASSPGQLEAFF.

The chain is built from TRBV28 and TRBJ2-3, with TRBD2 identical over 8 bases. V was clipped by 1 base and J by 5 bases; unmatched bases: 14. The germline gives CDR1 MDHEN, CDR2 SYDVKM. The CDR3 spans 18 residues. CDR3 sequence reads: CASSLSEAPAGVKDTQYF. The DNA of the CDR3 is TGTGCCAGCAGTTTATCAGAGGCCCCAGCGGGAGTTAAAGATACGCAGTATTTT.

The CDR3 coding sequence is TGTGCCAGCAGTGCCGGAGGGTTGAACTATGGCTACACCTTC. This sequence encodes CASSAGGLNYGYTF. The chain combines TRBV25-1 with TRBJ1-2; D unresolved. This CDR3 is built from 14 residues. CDR1 and CDR2 (germline): MGHDK, SYGVNS. V lost 4 bases, J lost 2 bases, and 11 bases lay in between.

This sequence joins TRBV19 and TRBJ1-1; the match to TRBD1 covers 8 bases. Germline values: CDR1 LNHDA, CDR2 SQIVND (reference sequence). V trimming: 6 bases; J trimming: 4 bases; junction bases outside the gene matches: 7. This CDR3 comprises 14 residues. Here the CDR3 DNA reads TGTGCCAGTAGACCCGGACAGGGCCTCACTGAAGCTTTCTTT. Translation gives CASRPGQGLTEAFF.

This chain uses TRBV6-5 with TRBJ2-7, with TRBD1 matching 8 bases. The V gene end was trimmed by 2 bases and the J gene end by 1 base; junction bases not matched to a gene: 7. The CDR3 loop spans 16 amino acids. Germline-derived CDR1 and CDR2 are MNHEY and SVGAGI. The CDR3 loop reads CASSYASGQASYEQYF. CDR3 DNA sequence: TGTGCCAGCAGTTACGCCTCGGGACAGGCATCCTACGAGCAGTACTTC.

The rearrangement links TRBV7-9 to TRBJ1-2, with D uncertain. Germline V gene lookup returns CDR1 SEHNR and CDR2 FQNEAQ (reference sequence). This CDR3 is 13 amino acids long. V lost 8 bases, J lost 6 bases, and 16 bases lay in between. The CDR3 loop is CASSAPTRNGYTF. The CDR3 nucleotides are TGTGCCAGCTCAGCTCCCACTAGAAATGGCTACACCTTC.

The rearrangement uses TRBV3-1 (or the pseudogene TRBV3-2) and TRBJ2-3, with TRBD2 matching over 15 bases. This CDR3 is built from 19 residues. Unmatched junction bases numbered 6, after V lost 1 base and J lost 1 base. CDR1 LGHDT and CDR2 YNNKEL come from the germline V gene (reference sequence). The CDR3 region is CASSQGFGTSGGRTDTQYF. CDR3 in DNA: TGTGCCAGCAGCCAAGGGTTTGGGACTAGCGGGGGGCGCACAGATACGCAGTATTTT.

The rearrangement links TRBV11-2 to TRBJ2-5, with a tentative D call TRBD2 (5 bases). The CDR3 is made up of 16 amino acids. The germline V gene has CDR1 SGHAT and CDR2 FQNNGV. The V gene lost 2 bases and the J gene lost 4 bases, with 17 bases spanning the gap. The CDR3 bases are TGTGCCAGCAGCTTAAGTAGGGAGCGATGGGGAGAGACCCAGTACTTC. It codes for CASSLSRERWGETQYF.

The chain employs TRBV28 and TRBJ1-5; D remains unclear. The germline V and J ends were trimmed by 1 base and 2 bases, with 6 bases remaining between them. The CDR3 sequence is 14 residues long. Germline values: CDR1 MDHEN, CDR2 SYDVKM. The CDR3 loop is CASSLSPRNQPQHF. The CDR3, as DNA: TGTGCCAGCAGTTTATCTCCTCGCAATCAGCCCCAGCATTTT.

The chain employs TRBV5-1 and TRBJ2-1, with 8 nucleotides matching TRBD2. Per germline, CDR1 SGHRS and CDR2 YFSETQ. V lost 4 bases to trimming and J lost 3 bases; unmatched junction nucleotides: 6. This CDR3 region has 15 residues. The CDR3 region has the DNA TGCGCCAGCAGCAAACTAGCGGAGAACTACAATGAGCAGTTCTTC. Translated, it gives CASSKLAENYNEQFF. The complete variable domain, with remaining parts taken from reference TRBV5-1 and TRBJ2-1, reads KAGVTQTPRYLIKTRGQQVTLSCSPISGHRSVSWYQQTPGQGLQFLFEYFSETQRNKGNFPGRFSGRQFSNSRSEMNVSTLELGDSALYLCASSKLAENYNEQFFGPGTRLTVL.